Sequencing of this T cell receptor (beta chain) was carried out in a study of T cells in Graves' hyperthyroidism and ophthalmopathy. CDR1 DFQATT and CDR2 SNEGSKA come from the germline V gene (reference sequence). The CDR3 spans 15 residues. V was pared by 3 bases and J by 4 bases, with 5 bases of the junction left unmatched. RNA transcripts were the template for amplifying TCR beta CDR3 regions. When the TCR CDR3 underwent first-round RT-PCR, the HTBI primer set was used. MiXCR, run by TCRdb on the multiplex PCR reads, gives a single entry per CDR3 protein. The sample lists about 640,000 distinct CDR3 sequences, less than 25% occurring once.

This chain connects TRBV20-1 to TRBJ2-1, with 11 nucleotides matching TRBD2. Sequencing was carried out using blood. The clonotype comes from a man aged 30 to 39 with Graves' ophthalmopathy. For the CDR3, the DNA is TGCAGTGCTAGGGGGGGGACTAGCGGTTACAATGAGCAGTTCTTC. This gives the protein CSARGGTSGYNEQFF.